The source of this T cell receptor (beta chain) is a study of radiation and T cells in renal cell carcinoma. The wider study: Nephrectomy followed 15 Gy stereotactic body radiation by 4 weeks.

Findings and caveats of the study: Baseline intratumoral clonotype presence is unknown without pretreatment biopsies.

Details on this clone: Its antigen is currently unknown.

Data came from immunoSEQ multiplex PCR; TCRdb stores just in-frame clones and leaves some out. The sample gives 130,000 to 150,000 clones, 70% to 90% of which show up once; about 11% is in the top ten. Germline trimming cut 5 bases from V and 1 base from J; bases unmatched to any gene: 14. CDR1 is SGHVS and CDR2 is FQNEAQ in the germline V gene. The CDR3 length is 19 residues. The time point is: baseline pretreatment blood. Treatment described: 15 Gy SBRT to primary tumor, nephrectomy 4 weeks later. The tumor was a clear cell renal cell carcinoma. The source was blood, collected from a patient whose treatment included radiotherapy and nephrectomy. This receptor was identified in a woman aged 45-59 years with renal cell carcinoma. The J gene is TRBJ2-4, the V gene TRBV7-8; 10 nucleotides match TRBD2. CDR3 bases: TGTGCCAGCAGCCGGAGGGGAGCGGGGGGGCTTATCGCCAAAAACATTCAGTACTTC. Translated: CASSRRGAGGLIAKNIQYF.